Listed below are T cell receptor beta chains from one sample, sequenced in a study of regulatory T cells in long-lasting Graves disease. Each CDR3 protein gets one entry after TCRdb re-called the multiplex PCR reads with MiXCR. The data contain about 540,000 distinct CDR3 sequences, roughly 14% of them singletons. The sample also formed part of further work on T cells in Graves' hyperthyroidism and ophthalmopathy.

This specimen was peripheral blood mononuclear cells (PBMCs), taken at new diagnosis, from a patient treated with antithyroid drugs. Receptors originate from a man aged 25-40 years with Graves disease. The CDR3 runs from the conserved cysteine through the conserved F or W. The D gene is left open where the match is weak. Clone size, where shown, is once, few, many, or a class for clones that have expanded.

d_call: NA; j_call: TRBJ2-1; v_call: TRBV20-1; cdr3_length: 14; clone_size: many; cdr3_nt: TGCAGTGGCACGAGATGGGGGCCCTACAATGAGCAGTTCTTC; cdr3_aa: CSGTRWGPYNEQFF
d_call: TRBD2; j_call: TRBJ2-2; v_call: TRBV2; cdr3_length: 14; clone_size: many; cdr3_nt: TGTGCCAGCACCGGGACTAGCGGTACCGGGGAGCTGTTTTTT; cdr3_aa: CASTGTSGTGELFF
d_call: TRBD2; j_call: TRBJ2-7; v_call: TRBV20-1; cdr3_length: 14; clone_size: NA; cdr3_nt: TGCAGTGCTGGAACCGGGACTAGCGGATACGAGCAGTACTTC; cdr3_aa: CSAGTGTSGYEQYF
d_call: NA; j_call: TRBJ2-1; v_call: TRBV20-1; cdr3_length: 13; clone_size: NA; cdr3_nt: TGCAGTGCAAACCGGGCTAGCTACAATGAGCAGTTCTTC; cdr3_aa: CSANRASYNEQFF
d_call: NA; j_call: TRBJ2-2; v_call: TRBV10-3; cdr3_length: 16; clone_size: many; cdr3_nt: TGTGCCATCAGCGATAGGGCTGGAGAAACGGGCGGGGAGCTGTTTTTT; cdr3_aa: CAISDRAGETGGELFF
d_call: TRBD1; j_call: TRBJ2-5; v_call: TRBV20-1; cdr3_length: 12; clone_size: many; cdr3_nt: TGCAGCGGGACAGCCCCACAAGAGACCCAGTACTTC; cdr3_aa: CSGTAPQETQYF
d_call: NA; j_call: TRBJ1-6; v_call: TRBV11-2; cdr3_length: 16; clone_size: NA; cdr3_nt: TGTGCCAGCAGCTTCCCAACAGGCGACGATAATTCACCCCTCCACTTT; cdr3_aa: CASSFPTGDDNSPLHF
d_call: TRBD2; j_call: TRBJ2-2; v_call: TRBV5-1; cdr3_length: 12; clone_size: many; cdr3_nt: TGCGCCAGCAGAAGCGGGGCCGGGGAGCTGTTTTTT; cdr3_aa: CASRSGAGELFF
d_call: NA; j_call: TRBJ2-3; v_call: TRBV7-8; cdr3_length: 15; clone_size: many; cdr3_nt: TGTGCCAGCAGCTTACCCCTGTCGGTTTTTGATACGCAGTATTTT; cdr3_aa: CASSLPLSVFDTQYF
d_call: NA; j_call: TRBJ1-5; v_call: TRBV2; cdr3_length: 24; clone_size: NA; cdr3_nt: NA; cdr3_aa: CATSRDPGDSYEQYFGPGNQPQHF
d_call: NA; j_call: TRBJ2-7; v_call: TRBV20-1; cdr3_length: 13; clone_size: NA; cdr3_nt: TGCAGTGCTAGAGAACTGGGAACTTACGAGCAGTACTTC; cdr3_aa: CSARELGTYEQYF
d_call: NA; j_call: TRBJ1-4; v_call: TRBV7-9; cdr3_length: 14; clone_size: NA; cdr3_nt: TGTGCCAGCAGCGTCACGACAACTAATGAAAAACTGTTTTTT; cdr3_aa: CASSVTTTNEKLFF
d_call: NA; j_call: TRBJ2-5; v_call: TRBV18; cdr3_length: 14; clone_size: few; cdr3_nt: TGTGCCAGCTCACCACCCGTGACGGAAGGGACCCAGTACTTC; cdr3_aa: CASSPPVTEGTQYF
d_call: TRBD2; j_call: TRBJ2-1; v_call: TRBV9; cdr3_length: 15; clone_size: NA; cdr3_nt: TGTGCCAGCAGCGAATATAGCGGGAGGGGGAATGAGCAGTTCTTC; cdr3_aa: CASSEYSGRGNEQFF
d_call: TRBD1; j_call: TRBJ1-6; v_call: TRBV19; cdr3_length: 14; clone_size: many; cdr3_nt: TGTGCCAGTAGTCAGGGGGCGCGGAATTCACCCCTCCACTTT; cdr3_aa: CASSQGARNSPLHF
d_call: NA; j_call: TRBJ2-7; v_call: TRBV6-1; cdr3_length: 12; clone_size: many; cdr3_nt: TGTGCCAGCAGGGCTGTATCCTACGAGCAGTACTTC; cdr3_aa: CASRAVSYEQYF
d_call: NA; j_call: TRBJ2-3; v_call: TRBV4-2; cdr3_length: 15; clone_size: NA; cdr3_nt: TGTGCCAGCAGCCAAGGGCTATCAGAGACAGATACGCAGTATTTT; cdr3_aa: CASSQGLSETDTQYF
d_call: NA; j_call: TRBJ2-7; v_call: TRBV9; cdr3_length: 14; clone_size: many; cdr3_nt: TGTGCCAGCAGCGTAGTTGAGGGGACCTACGAGCAGTACTTC; cdr3_aa: CASSVVEGTYEQYF
d_call: TRBD1; j_call: TRBJ2-5; v_call: TRBV12-3/TRBV12-4; cdr3_length: 13; clone_size: many; cdr3_nt: TGTGCCAGCAGCGACAGGGCCCAAGAGACCCAGTACTTC; cdr3_aa: CASSDRAQETQYF
d_call: NA; j_call: TRBJ2-7; v_call: TRBV29-1; cdr3_length: 17; clone_size: NA; cdr3_nt: TGCAGCGTCCCCGACCCGGACACCCGGAAGAGCTCCTACGAGCAGTACTTC; cdr3_aa: CSVPDPDTRKSSYEQYF
d_call: TRBD2; j_call: TRBJ2-7; v_call: TRBV30; cdr3_length: 11; clone_size: many; cdr3_nt: TGTGCCTGGACTAGCGGCTACGAGCAGTACTTC; cdr3_aa: CAWTSGYEQYF
d_call: NA; j_call: TRBJ2-1; v_call: TRBV6-1; cdr3_length: 15; clone_size: many; cdr3_nt: TGTGCCAGCAGTGAACTTCGGAGCGTGAGCAATGAGCAGTTCTTC; cdr3_aa: CASSELRSVSNEQFF